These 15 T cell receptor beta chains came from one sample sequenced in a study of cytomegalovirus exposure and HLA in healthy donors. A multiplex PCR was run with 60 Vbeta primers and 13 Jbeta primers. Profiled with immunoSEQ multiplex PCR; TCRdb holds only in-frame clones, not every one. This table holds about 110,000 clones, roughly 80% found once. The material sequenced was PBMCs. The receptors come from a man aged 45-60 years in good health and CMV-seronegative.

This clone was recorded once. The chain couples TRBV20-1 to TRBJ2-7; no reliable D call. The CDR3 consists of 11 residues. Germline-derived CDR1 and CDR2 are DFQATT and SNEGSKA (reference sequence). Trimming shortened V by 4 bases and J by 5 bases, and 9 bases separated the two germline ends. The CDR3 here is CSATTFDEQYF. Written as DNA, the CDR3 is TGCAGTGCTACGACTTTTGACGAGCAGTACTTC.

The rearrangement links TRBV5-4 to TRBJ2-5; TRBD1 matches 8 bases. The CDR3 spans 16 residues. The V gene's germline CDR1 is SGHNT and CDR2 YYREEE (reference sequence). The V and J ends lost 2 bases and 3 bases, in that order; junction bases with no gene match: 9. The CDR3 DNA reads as TGTGCCAGCAGCTTACCGCCAGGGGGCGCGAAAGAGACCCAGTACTTC. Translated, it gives CASSLPPGGAKETQYF.

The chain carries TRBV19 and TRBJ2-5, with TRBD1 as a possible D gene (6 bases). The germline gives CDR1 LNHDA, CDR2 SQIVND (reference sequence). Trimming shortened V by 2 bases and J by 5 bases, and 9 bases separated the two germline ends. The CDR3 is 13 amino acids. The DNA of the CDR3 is TGTGCCAGTAGTATATACAGGGAGGAGACCCAGTACTTC. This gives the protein CASSIYREETQYF. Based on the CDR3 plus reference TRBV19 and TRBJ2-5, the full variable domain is DGGITQSPKYLFRKEGQNVTLSCEQNLNHDAMYWYRQDPGQGLRLIYYSQIVNDFQKGDIAEGYSVSREKKESFPLTVTSAQKNPTAFYLCASSIYREETQYFGPGTRLLVL.

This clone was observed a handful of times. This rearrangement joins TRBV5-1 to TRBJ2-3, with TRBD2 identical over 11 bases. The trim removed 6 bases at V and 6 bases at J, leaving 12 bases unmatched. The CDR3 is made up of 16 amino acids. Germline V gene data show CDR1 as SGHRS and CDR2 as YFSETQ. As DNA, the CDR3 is TGCGCCAGCACCTACTATAGCGGGGGGGCCAGGGATACGCAGTATTTT. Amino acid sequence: CASTYYSGGARDTQYF. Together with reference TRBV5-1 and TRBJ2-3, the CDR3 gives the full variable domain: KAGVTQTPRYLIKTRGQQVTLSCSPISGHRSVSWYQQTPGQGLQFLFEYFSETQRNKGNFPGRFSGRQFSNSRSEMNVSTLELGDSALYLCASTYYSGGARDTQYFGPGTRLTVL.

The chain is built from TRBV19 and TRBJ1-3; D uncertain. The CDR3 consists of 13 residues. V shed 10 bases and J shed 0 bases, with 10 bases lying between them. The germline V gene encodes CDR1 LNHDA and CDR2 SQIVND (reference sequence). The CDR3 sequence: CATEEVSGNTIYF. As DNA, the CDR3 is TGTGCCACTGAGGAGGTCTCTGGAAACACCATATATTTT.

As DNA, the CDR3 is TGTGCCAGCAGCAGACAGGGAAGTCAGCCCCAGCATTTT. Translation: CASSRQGSQPQHF. The chain links TRBV7-9 to TRBJ1-5; 7 bases fit TRBD1. In germline, CDR1 is SEHNR, CDR2 FQNEAQ (reference sequence). The V segment lost 5 bases and the J segment 6 bases; nucleotides outside the gene matches: 4. CDR3 size: 13 residues.

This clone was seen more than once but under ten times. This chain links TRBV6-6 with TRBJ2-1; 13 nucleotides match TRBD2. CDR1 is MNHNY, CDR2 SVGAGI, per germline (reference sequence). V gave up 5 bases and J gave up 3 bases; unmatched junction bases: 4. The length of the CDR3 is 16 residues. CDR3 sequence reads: CASSAGLAGSYNEQFF. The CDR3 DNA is TGTGCCAGCAGTGCGGGACTAGCGGGGAGCTACAATGAGCAGTTCTTC.

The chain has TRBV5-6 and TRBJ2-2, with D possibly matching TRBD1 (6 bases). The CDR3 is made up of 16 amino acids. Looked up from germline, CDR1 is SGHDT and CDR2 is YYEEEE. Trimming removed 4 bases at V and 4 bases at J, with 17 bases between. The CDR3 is CASSQNTGYVTGELFF. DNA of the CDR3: TGTGCCAGCAGCCAGAATACAGGGTATGTCACCGGGGAGCTGTTTTTT.

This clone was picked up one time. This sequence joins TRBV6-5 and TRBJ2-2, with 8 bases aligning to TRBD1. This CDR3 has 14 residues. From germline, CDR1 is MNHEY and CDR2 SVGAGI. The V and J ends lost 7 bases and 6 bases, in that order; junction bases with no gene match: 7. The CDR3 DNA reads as TGTGCCAGCAATCCCTTACAGGGGGCCGGGGAGCTGTTTTTT. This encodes CASNPLQGAGELFF.

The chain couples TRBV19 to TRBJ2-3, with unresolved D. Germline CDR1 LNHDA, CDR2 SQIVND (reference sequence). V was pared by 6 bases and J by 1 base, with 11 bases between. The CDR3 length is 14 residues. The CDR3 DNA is TGTGCCAGTAGGCCCACGGTGGGCACAGATACGCAGTATTTT. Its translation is CASRPTVGTDTQYF.

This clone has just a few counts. CDR3 residues: CASTPREGRGGYTF. CDR3 DNA sequence: TGTGCCAGCACCCCAAGGGAGGGGAGGGGCGGCTACACCTTC. The V and J genes are TRBV6-6 and TRBJ1-2; D possibly corresponds to TRBD1 (5 bases). The V and J ends lost 7 bases and 8 bases respectively, with 20 bases between them. The CDR3 consists of 14 residues. Germline CDR1 and CDR2: MNHNY and SVGAGI (reference sequence).

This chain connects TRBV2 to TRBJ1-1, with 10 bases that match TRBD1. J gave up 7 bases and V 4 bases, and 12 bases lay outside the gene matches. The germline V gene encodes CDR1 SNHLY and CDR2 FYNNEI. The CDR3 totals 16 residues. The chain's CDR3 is CASSGGEGTGVGEAFF. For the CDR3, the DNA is TGTGCCAGCAGTGGGGGGGAGGGGACAGGGGTCGGTGAAGCTTTCTTT.

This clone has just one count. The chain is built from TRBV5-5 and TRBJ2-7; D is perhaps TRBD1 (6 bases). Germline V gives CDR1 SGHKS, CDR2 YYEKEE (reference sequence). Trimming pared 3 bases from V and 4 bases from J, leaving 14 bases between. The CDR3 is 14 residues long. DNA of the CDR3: TGTGCCAGCAGCTCACCAGGGGCTGCTTACGAGCAGTACTTC. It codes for CASSSPGAAYEQYF.

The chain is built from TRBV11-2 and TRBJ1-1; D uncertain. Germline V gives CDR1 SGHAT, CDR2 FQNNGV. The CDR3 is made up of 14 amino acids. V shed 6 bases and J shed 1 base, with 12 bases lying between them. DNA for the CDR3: TGTGCCAGCAGTCTAGCGGCAGGGAACACTGAAGCTTTCTTT. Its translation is CASSLAAGNTEAFF.

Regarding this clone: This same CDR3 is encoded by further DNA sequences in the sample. CDR3 in amino acids: CATWDREYEQYF. The CDR3, as DNA: TGTGCCACTTGGGACAGGGAGTACGAGCAGTACTTC. The genes are TRBV10-3 and TRBJ2-7; 9 positions agree with TRBD1. From germline, CDR1 is ENHRY and CDR2 SYGVKD. The CDR3 extends over 12 amino acids. Trimming removed 10 bases from V and 4 bases from J; junction bases left unmatched: 5.